A selection of T cell receptor beta chains follows, all from one sample in a study of blood T cell repertoires in COVID-19. Here immunoSEQ multiplex PCR was the method, and the copy in TCRdb shows in-frame clones only, minus some. The table shows approximately 330,000 clones, with nearly 90% occurring only once. Sequenced: peripheral blood. These receptors all come from a middle-aged woman with COVID-19, enrolled during active disease. Each CDR3 is given with its conserved first and last residue. Each record gives: D gene, CDR3 length, J gene, V gene, clone size, CDR3 protein, CDR3 DNA. D genes are given only for firm matches. Clone size is not always given. Where it is, it says once, few, many or a class for expanded clones.

d_gene: NA
len: 18
j_gene: TRBJ1-4
v_gene: TRBV7-9
abundance: NA
CDR3aa: CASSLRIQKGVTNEKLFF
CDR3nt: TGTGCCAGCAGCCTAAGAATACAAAAGGGGGTAACTAATGAAAAACTGTTTTTT

d_gene: NA
len: 16
j_gene: TRBJ2-2
v_gene: TRBV18
abundance: NA
CDR3aa: CASSPSIGGNTGELFF
CDR3nt: TGTGCCAGCTCACCATCCATAGGGGGTAACACCGGGGAGCTGTTTTTT

d_gene: NA
len: 12
j_gene: TRBJ1-2
v_gene: TRBV30
abundance: NA
CDR3aa: CAWSGSGYGYTF
CDR3nt: TGTGCCTGGAGTGGCTCAGGGTATGGCTACACCTTC

d_gene: NA
len: 13
j_gene: TRBJ1-5
v_gene: TRBV24-1
abundance: NA
CDR3aa: CASSGGGNQPQHF
CDR3nt: TGTGCCAGCTCGGGGGGGGGCAATCAGCCCCAGCATTTT

d_gene: NA
len: 13
j_gene: TRBJ2-7
v_gene: TRBV4-3
abundance: NA
CDR3aa: CASSQFISYEQYF
CDR3nt: TGCGCCAGCAGCCAATTTATTTCCTACGAGCAGTACTTC

d_gene: NA
len: 14
j_gene: TRBJ1-5
v_gene: TRBV4-3
abundance: once
CDR3aa: CASSVGGGNQPQHF
CDR3nt: TGCGCCAGCAGCGTTGGGGGGGGCAATCAGCCCCAGCATTTT

d_gene: TRBD1
len: 13
j_gene: TRBJ1-1
v_gene: TRBV5-4
abundance: NA
CDR3aa: CASSLDRGFEAFF
CDR3nt: TGTGCCAGCAGCTTGGACAGGGGATTTGAAGCTTTCTTT

d_gene: NA
len: 13
j_gene: TRBJ2-6
v_gene: TRBV7-2
abundance: few
CDR3aa: CASGQPGANVLTF
CDR3nt: TGTGCCAGCGGGCAGCCTGGGGCCAACGTCCTGACTTTC

d_gene: NA
len: 14
j_gene: TRBJ2-7
v_gene: TRBV5-6
abundance: NA
CDR3aa: CASSLVGPNYEQYF
CDR3nt: TGTGCCAGCAGCTTAGTTGGGCCGAACTACGAGCAGTACTTC

d_gene: NA
len: 16
j_gene: TRBJ2-7
v_gene: TRBV19
abundance: NA
CDR3aa: CASTGGGRSVDYEQYF
CDR3nt: TGTGCCAGTACCGGAGGAGGGAGGAGTGTAGACTACGAGCAGTACTTC

d_gene: NA
len: 12
j_gene: TRBJ1-2
v_gene: TRBV2
abundance: NA
CDR3aa: CASRETGYGYTF
CDR3nt: TGTGCCAGCAGGGAAACAGGTTATGGCTACACCTTC

d_gene: TRBD2
len: 13
j_gene: TRBJ2-7
v_gene: TRBV28
abundance: NA
CDR3aa: CAIRSGTTYEQYF
CDR3nt: TGTGCCATCCGATCAGGGACTACCTACGAGCAGTACTTC

d_gene: NA
len: 12
j_gene: TRBJ1-1
v_gene: TRBV30
abundance: NA
CDR3aa: CAWRHLTGTAFF
CDR3nt: TGTGCCTGGAGACATCTCACAGGGACAGCTTTCTTT

d_gene: NA
len: 18
j_gene: TRBJ1-5
v_gene: TRBV7-9
abundance: NA
CDR3aa: CASSRGSPGRGGNQPQHF
CDR3nt: TGTGCCAGCAGCCGCGGCTCCCCGGGGAGGGGAGGCAATCAGCCCCAGCATTTT

d_gene: TRBD2
len: 16
j_gene: TRBJ2-3
v_gene: TRBV7-2
abundance: NA
CDR3aa: CASSSHLAASRDTQYF
CDR3nt: TGTGCCAGCAGCTCCCACCTAGCGGCTTCTAGAGATACGCAGTATTTT

d_gene: NA
len: 14
j_gene: TRBJ1-1
v_gene: TRBV5-1
abundance: NA
CDR3aa: CASSLGEGGTEAFF
CDR3nt: TGCGCCAGCAGCTTGGGAGAGGGAGGGACTGAAGCTTTCTTT

d_gene: NA
len: 15
j_gene: TRBJ2-1
v_gene: TRBV5-1
abundance: NA
CDR3aa: CASSLSPGPYNEQFF
CDR3nt: TGCGCCAGCAGCTTGTCTCCAGGCCCCTACAATGAGCAGTTCTTC

d_gene: NA
len: 16
j_gene: TRBJ2-3
v_gene: TRBV5-1
abundance: NA
CDR3aa: CASSSLQGWGTDTQYF
CDR3nt: TGCGCCAGCAGCTCGTTACAGGGTTGGGGGACAGATACGCAGTATTTT

d_gene: TRBD1
len: 17
j_gene: TRBJ2-1
v_gene: TRBV5-4
abundance: NA
CDR3aa: CASSAAPGTGTINEQFF
CDR3nt: TGTGCCAGCAGCGCCGCTCCCGGGACAGGGACCATAAATGAGCAGTTCTTC

d_gene: TRBD1
len: 15
j_gene: TRBJ2-3
v_gene: TRBV5-1
abundance: NA
CDR3aa: CASSADRAIRGTQYF
CDR3nt: TGCGCCAGCAGTGCCGACAGGGCCATTCGAGGAACGCAGTATTTT

d_gene: TRBD1
len: 13
j_gene: TRBJ2-7
v_gene: TRBV6-6
abundance: NA
CDR3aa: CASSRDSPYEQYF
CDR3nt: TGTGCCAGCAGTCGGGACAGTCCCTACGAGCAGTACTTC

d_gene: NA
len: 17
j_gene: TRBJ2-2
v_gene: TRBV27
abundance: NA
CDR3aa: CASSFFGRTVNTGELFF
CDR3nt: TGTGCCAGCAGTTTTTTTGGTAGGACAGTAAACACCGGGGAGCTGTTTTTT

d_gene: NA
len: 16
j_gene: TRBJ1-2
v_gene: TRBV9
abundance: NA
CDR3aa: CASSAIAQGMDYGYTF
CDR3nt: TGTGCCAGCAGCGCTATAGCACAGGGAATGGACTATGGCTACACCTTC

d_gene: TRBD1
len: 14
j_gene: TRBJ1-4
v_gene: TRBV9
abundance: few
CDR3aa: CASSVATGGEKLFF
CDR3nt: TGTGCCAGCAGCGTAGCTACAGGGGGTGAAAAACTGTTTTTT

d_gene: TRBD1
len: 14
j_gene: TRBJ1-1
v_gene: TRBV6-5
abundance: NA
CDR3aa: CASSRDRVETEAFF
CDR3nt: TGTGCCAGCAGCCGGGACAGGGTGGAAACTGAAGCTTTCTTT

d_gene: TRBD2
len: 16
j_gene: TRBJ2-1
v_gene: TRBV9
abundance: NA
CDR3aa: CASSARTSGGYNEQFF
CDR3nt: TGTGCCAGCAGCGCGAGGACTAGCGGGGGGTACAATGAGCAGTTCTTC